The clone carrying this T cell receptor (beta chain) has only a few counts. Its antigen remains unknown. These data originate in a study of beta chain features in type 1 diabetes. Overall study: No age, gender or cell yield differences were seen between patients and healthy donors.

Central memory, naive, regulatory and stem cell-like memory CD4+ cells were sorted by CD45RO/CCR7/CD25/CD127/CD95/CD27. Study-wide results and caveats: A potential influence of HLA type upon TCRB rearrangement remained unresolved herein. A pattern of fewer insertions and more deletions at VDJ junctions was seen in type 1 diabetes patients.

Expressed TCRB transcripts were sequenced because the isolated RNA had all been reverse transcribed beforehand. Sequencing was performed with immunoSEQ multiplex PCR; in TCRdb, only in-frame clones are kept and a portion is missing. The sample includes about 140,000 clones, approximately 10% of them seen just once. This CDR3 has 18 amino acids. Germline values: CDR1 SGHRS, CDR2 YFSETQ. J was trimmed by 5 bases and V by 1 base; bases with no gene match: 14. This receptor was obtained from a woman aged 40-49 years in good health. What was sequenced was central memory CD4+ T cells from blood. The chain has TRBV5-1 and TRBJ2-7, with 11 nucleotides matching TRBD2. This chain's CDR3 is CASSLYPLGGTSGDEQYF. The CDR3 DNA follows: TGCGCCAGCAGCTTGTATCCGTTAGGCGGGACTAGCGGAGACGAGCAGTACTTC.